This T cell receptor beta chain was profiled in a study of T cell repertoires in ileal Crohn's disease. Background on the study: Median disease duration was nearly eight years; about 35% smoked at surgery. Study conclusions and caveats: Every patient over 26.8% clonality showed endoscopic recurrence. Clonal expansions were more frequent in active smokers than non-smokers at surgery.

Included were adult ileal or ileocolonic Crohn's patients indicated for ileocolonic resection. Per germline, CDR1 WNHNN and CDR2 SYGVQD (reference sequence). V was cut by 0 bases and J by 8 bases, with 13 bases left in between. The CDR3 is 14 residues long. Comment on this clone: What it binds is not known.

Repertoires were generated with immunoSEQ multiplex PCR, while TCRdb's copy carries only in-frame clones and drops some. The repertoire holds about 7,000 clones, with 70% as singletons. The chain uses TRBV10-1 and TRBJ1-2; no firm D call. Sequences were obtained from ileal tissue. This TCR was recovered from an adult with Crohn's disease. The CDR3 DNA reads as TGCGCCAGCAGTGAGTCGAACAAAGGACTGGGCTACACCTTC. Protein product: CASSESNKGLGYTF.